This T cell receptor (beta chain) was recorded in a study of shared clonotypes between healthy human individuals. About the study: Per donor, CD8 memory used one plate, CD8 naive used two, CD4 memory used three and CD4 naive used three.

The test was conducted at deep level. The data were produced by immunoSEQ multiplex PCR, yet TCRdb's version contains in-frame clones alone and is incomplete. The sample holds 950,000 to 1,100,000 clones, around 75% seen once. The CDR3 is 15 residues long. V trimming: 4 bases; J trimming: 4 bases; junction bases outside the gene matches: 7. The germline V gene encodes CDR1 LNHDA and CDR2 SQIVND (reference sequence). Source material: memory CD4+ T cells sorted from blood. As to subset: CD45RA-negative fraction. The chain couples TRBV19 to TRBJ1-5, with 7 nucleotides matching TRBD1. The clonotype comes from a man aged 18 to 29 in good health. The CDR3 spells CASSTQTGTNQPQHF. The CDR3 region has the DNA TGTGCCAGTAGTACGCAGACAGGGACTAATCAGCCCCAGCATTTT.